These T cell receptor beta chains were read from a single sample in a study of OX40 agonist ivuxolimab in advanced cancers. Method: immunoSEQ multiplex PCR; TCRdb's copy keeps in-frame clones and lacks some. Counted here are fewer than 80,000 clones, roughly nine tenths occurring once; the ten biggest clones make up approximately 14%. Sequences were derived from CD4+ or CD8+ T cells sorted from blood, sampled in a trial of the OX40 agonist ivuxolimab. The receptor source for this set is an adult with an advanced solid tumor such as melanoma, head and neck, liver or kidney cancer. Each CDR3 is given with its conserved first and last residue. The D gene is left open where the match is weak. A clone size is listed for some rows: how often the clone was seen (once, few, many), or a class if it is expanded.

. TRBJ2-1 TRBV5-1 . CASSLYGNEQFF TGCGCCAGCAGCTTGTATGGTAATGAGCAGTTCTTC
once TRBJ2-1 TRBV11-2 TRBD2 CASSLPGTSYNEQFF TGTGCCAGCAGCTTACCCGGGACTAGTTACAATGAGCAGTTCTTC
. TRBJ2-7 TRBV27 . CASSAAPSSHEQYF TGTGCCAGCAGTGCGGCGCCATCGTCACACGAGCAGTACTTC
few TRBJ1-5 TRBV2 . CASTIGGARQPQHF TGTGCCAGCACCATAGGGGGGGCGCGACAGCCCCAGCATTTT
. TRBJ1-1 TRBV6-5 . CASSLRSMNTEAFF TGTGCCAGCAGTCTTAGGAGTATGAACACTGAAGCTTTCTTT
. TRBJ2-1 TRBV7-9 TRBD1 CASSPRQGDPHYNEQFF TGTGCCAGCAGCCCAAGACAGGGAGACCCTCATTACAATGAGCAGTTCTTC
. TRBJ2-3 TRBV30 . CAWSVIAGTRTDTQYF TGTGCCTGGAGTGTAATCGCAGGGACGAGGACGGATACGCAGTATTTT
. TRBJ2-7 TRBV10-2 . CASSGGPNEQYF TGCGCCAGCAGTGGGGGACCAAACGAGCAGTACTTC
. TRBJ1-2 TRBV28 . CASSDYEGTGYTF TGTGCCAGCAGCGACTACGAGGGTACTGGCTACACCTTC
. TRBJ1-2 TRBV7-9 . CASSHALTRNYGYTF TGTGCCAGCAGCCACGCATTGACACGGAACTATGGCTACACCTTC
. TRBJ1-5 TRBV9 . CASSVDGGWGQPQHF TGTGCCAGCAGCGTAGACGGGGGATGGGGGCAGCCCCAGCATTTT
. TRBJ1-1 TRBV5-6 TRBD1 CASSLDGQVEAFF TGTGCCAGCAGCTTGGATGGACAGGTTGAAGCTTTCTTT
. TRBJ1-5 TRBV6-5 . CASSYFAGQPQHF TGTGCCAGCAGTTACTTTGCGGGCCAGCCCCAGCATTTT